These 26 T cell receptor beta chains were sequenced from one sample in a study of Ad26.COV2.S vaccination and SARS-CoV-2 variants. The sample's treatment: approximately 18 received Ad26.COV2.S at low or high dose, single or two shots; about 5 received placebo; per-sample allocation not given. Vaccine and placebo recipients were sampled on day 63 after the first injection. Repertoires were generated with immunoSEQ multiplex PCR, while TCRdb's copy carries only in-frame clones and drops some. The sample shows 440,000 or so clones, around 92% of them seen only once. The sequencing used peripheral blood, collected in a trial of Ad26.COV2.S vaccine versus placebo. The receptors come from a person aged 18-65 years who received the Ad26.COV2.S COVID-19 vaccine or a placebo.

CDR3 sequence reads: CASSLAGSLSDEQFF. DNA for the CDR3: TGTGCCAGCAGCCTAGCGGGGTCTTTGAGTGATGAGCAGTTCTTC. V gene TRBV2 combines with J gene TRBJ2-1; 9 nucleotides match TRBD2. V was clipped by 6 bases and J by 8 bases; unmatched bases: 11. The CDR3 covers 15 residues. The germline V gene has CDR1 SNHLY and CDR2 FYNNEI.

This chain uses TRBV4-3 with TRBJ1-4; TRBD1 matches 7 bases. Trimming at V came to 4 bases and at J to 6 bases, leaving 5 bases not matched to a gene. Germline V lookup: CDR1 LGHNA, CDR2 YSLEER. This CDR3 spans 14 amino acids. The CDR3 coding sequence is TGCGCCAGCAGCCTACACAGGGGCCATGAAAAACTGTTTTTT. Protein sequence: CASSLHRGHEKLFF.

The CDR3 reads CASSDSRVQETQYF. The CDR3 DNA sequence: TGTGCCAGCAGTGATAGCAGGGTCCAAGAGACCCAGTACTTC. V and J are TRBV6-1 and TRBJ2-5, with D possibly TRBD1 on 5 matching bases. Trimming cost V 3 bases and J 1 base, with 9 bases left between them. Germline V gives CDR1 MNHNS, CDR2 SASEGT. The CDR3 runs 14 residues.

This chain uses TRBV7-6 with TRBJ2-3; weak D call: TRBD1 (7 bases). Germline V gene data show CDR1 as SGHVS and CDR2 as FNYEAQ. This CDR3 contains 15 residues. V was clipped by 1 base and J by 6 bases, with 14 bases between them. CDR3 region: CASSLGQQGGDTQYF. In DNA, the CDR3 is TGTGCCAGCAGCTTAGGTCAGCAGGGGGGCGATACGCAGTATTTT.

The V gene is TRBV19, the J gene TRBJ1-1; D remains ambiguous. The V and J ends lost 5 bases and 6 bases respectively, with 16 bases between them. The germline V gene has CDR1 LNHDA and CDR2 SQIVND (reference sequence). The CDR3 consists of 14 residues. The CDR3 DNA sequence: TGTGCCAGTAGTCGCTCTCTTTGGGTCGCTGAAGCTTTCTTT. This sequence encodes CASSRSLWVAEAFF.

The V call is TRBV7-2, the J call TRBJ1-2, with a possible D match to TRBD1 (6 bases). The CDR3 runs to 16 residues. Deletions cut 1 base from V and 3 bases from J, with 15 bases between. From germline, CDR1 is SGHTA and CDR2 FQGNSA. The DNA for the CDR3 is TGTGCCAGCAGCTTAGTAGTAGGGACATTAGACTATGGCTACACCTTC. It yields the protein CASSLVVGTLDYGYTF.

The chain couples TRBV7-9 to TRBJ2-1, with 7 bases identical to TRBD1. V trimming: 8 bases; J trimming: 7 bases; junction bases outside the gene matches: 14. The CDR3 is 15 amino acids. The germline V gene has CDR1 SEHNR and CDR2 FQNEAQ (reference sequence). The CDR3 sequence: CASRGREGAWNEQFF. In DNA form, the CDR3 reads TGTGCCAGCCGCGGAAGAGAGGGGGCCTGGAATGAGCAGTTCTTC.

The genes are TRBV18 and TRBJ2-7; perhaps TRBD1 as D (6 bases). Germline V gene lookup returns CDR1 KGHSH and CDR2 LQKENI. Trimming left V 3 bases short and J 2 bases short, with 11 bases between. CDR3 length: 14 amino acids. The CDR3 region has the DNA TGTGCCAGCTCACCGTACAGGGCGACCTACGAGCAGTACTTC. It encodes CASSPYRATYEQYF.

In its sample, this clone was seen once. V is TRBV5-6 and J is TRBJ1-5; TRBD1 is a possible D gene (5 bases). V was cut by 5 bases and J by 0 bases, with 15 bases left in between. From germline, CDR1 is SGHDT and CDR2 YYEEEE. The CDR3 totals 16 residues. The CDR3 DNA reads as TGTGCCAGCAGTAACCAGGGAAAATTTAGCAATCAGCCCCAGCATTTT. Amino acids: CASSNQGKFSNQPQHF.

This chain uses TRBV5-5 with TRBJ2-7, with 9 bases lining up with TRBD1. Germline V gene lookup returns CDR1 SGHKS and CDR2 YYEKEE (reference sequence). The CDR3 covers 18 residues. V lost 0 bases and J lost 1; bases outside the gene matches: 11. CDR3 sequence: CASSLGFLDRGLSYEQYF. The CDR3 DNA reads TGTGCCAGCAGCTTGGGATTTTTGGACAGGGGCCTATCCTACGAGCAGTACTTC.

This chain links TRBV27 with TRBJ2-7; D uncertain. The CDR3 covers 13 residues. The V gene lost 5 bases and the J gene lost 0 bases, with 8 bases spanning the gap. Germline lookup yields CDR1 MNHEY and CDR2 SMNVEV (reference sequence). The CDR3, as DNA: TGTGCCAGCAGTGCTTGGCTCTCCTACGAGCAGTACTTC. It is translated as CASSAWLSYEQYF.

This clone was observed once. The V call is TRBV14, the J call TRBJ1-1, with D hard to call. CDR3 length: 15 amino acids. Trimming cost V 4 bases and J 1 base, with 13 bases left between them. Germline lookup yields CDR1 SGHDN and CDR2 FVKESK. The CDR3 sequence is CASSPDGSANTEAFF. The CDR3 DNA is TGTGCCAGCAGCCCGGACGGGTCGGCGAACACTGAAGCTTTCTTT.

This clone was seen only once. The chain uses TRBV15 and TRBJ1-5; D is uncertain. V was cut by 5 bases and J by 0 bases, with 8 bases left in between. CDR3 length: 14 amino acids. CDR1 LNHNV and CDR2 YYDKDF come from the germline V gene (reference sequence). The CDR3, as DNA: TGTGCCACCAGCTCCCAGTATAGCAATCAGCCCCAGCATTTT. This translates into CATSSQYSNQPQHF.

The chain is built from TRBV2 and TRBJ2-7, with 8 bases matching TRBD1. The junction had 8 bases not matched to a gene; V was cut back by 6 bases and J by 1 base. Germline CDR1 SNHLY, CDR2 FYNNEI. The CDR3 sequence is 15 residues long. The CDR3 sequence: CASRDRTGLSYEQYF. CDR3 sequence (DNA): TGTGCCAGCAGGGACCGGACAGGGTTATCCTACGAGCAGTACTTC.

The CDR3 region is CASSQGPLDGLGYEQYF. The CDR3 nucleotides are TGCGCCAGCAGCCAAGGGCCTCTAGACGGACTGGGCTACGAGCAGTACTTC. The rearrangement uses TRBV4-1 and TRBJ2-7, with D possibly being TRBD2 (5 bases). Trimming left V 1 base short and J 3 bases short, with 19 bases between. Germline-derived CDR1 and CDR2 are MGHRA and YSYEKL. CDR3 size: 17 residues.

On this clone itself: The sample holds other DNA sequences that translate to the same CDR3. The V call is TRBV28, the J call TRBJ1-2; D is ambiguous. This CDR3 is built from 11 residues. Trimming removed 2 bases from V and 8 bases from J, with 6 bases in between. Germline V CDR1 and CDR2: MDHEN, SYDVKM. The CDR3 DNA reads as TGTGCCAGCAGTTTAGGAGGGGGCTACACCTTC. Translated, it gives CASSLGGGYTF.

This sequence joins TRBV3-1 (or the pseudogene TRBV3-2) and TRBJ1-2; 9 bases align to TRBD1. The junction had 7 bases not matched to a gene; V was cut back by 4 bases and J by 7 bases. The CDR3 covers 14 residues. Germline CDR1 and CDR2: LGHDT and YNNKEL (reference sequence). CDR3 bases: TGTGCCAGCAGCCGCGAACAGGGGGCACGTGGCTACACCTTC. This sequence encodes CASSREQGARGYTF.

CDR3 amino acids: CSARTAYEQYF. Written as DNA, the CDR3 is TGCAGTGCTAGAACGGCCTACGAGCAGTACTTC. The chain carries TRBV20-1 and TRBJ2-7; no firm D call. Germline CDR1 reads DFQATT; CDR2 reads SNEGSKA (reference sequence). The CDR3 length is 11 residues. V gave up 2 bases and J gave up 2 bases, with 4 bases separating them.

V and J are TRBV30 and TRBJ2-1; D is unresolved. V shed 2 bases and J shed 15 bases, with 20 bases lying between them. This CDR3 is 13 amino acids long. Germline V gene sequence: CDR1 GTSNPN, CDR2 SVGIG (reference sequence). For the CDR3, the DNA is TGTGCCTGGAGTCTATCTGGCGTCCGAAGAGGGTTCTTC. As protein: CAWSLSGVRRGFF. The whole variable domain, filled in from reference TRBV30 and TRBJ2-1, reads SQTIHQWPATLVQPVGSPLSLECTVEGTSNPNLYWYRQAAGRGLQLLFYSVGIGQISSEVPQNLSASRPQDRQFILSSKKLLLSDSGFYLCAWSLSGVRRGFFGPGTRLTVL.

The chain joins TRBV5-4 to TRBJ1-4; D is unresolved. The V gene lost 0 bases and the J gene lost 8 bases, with 8 bases spanning the gap. CDR1 and CDR2 (germline): SGHNT, YYREEE (reference sequence). This CDR3 has 13 residues. In nucleotides, the CDR3 is TGTGCCAGCAGCTTGGCGGGTTCGGAAAAACTGTTTTTT. Translated, it gives CASSLAGSEKLFF.

Notes on this clone: This specimen includes other DNA sequences encoding the same CDR3. This chain uses TRBV4-3 with TRBJ2-7; 8 positions agree with TRBD2. The ends lost 0 bases at V and 4 bases at J; junction bases unmatched: 5. The CDR3 runs 15 residues. In germline, CDR1 is LGHNA, CDR2 YSLEER. CDR3 nucleotide sequence: TGCGCCAGCAGCCAAGACCGGGGGGGAATATACGAGCAGTACTTC. It yields the protein CASSQDRGGIYEQYF.

In this sample, this clone turned up once. The CDR3 coding sequence is TGTGCCAGCAGTTACTCTTGGACAGGGGGGAATGAGCAGTTCTTC. Protein: CASSYSWTGGNEQFF. The chain joins TRBV6-5 to TRBJ2-1, with 10 bases that match TRBD1. This CDR3 has 15 amino acids. CDR1 is MNHEY and CDR2 is SVGAGI in the germline V gene. V gave up 0 bases and J gave up 7 bases; unmatched junction bases: 3.

The chain combines TRBV2 with TRBJ2-3, with D maybe TRBD1 (5 bases). Germline lookup yields CDR1 SNHLY and CDR2 FYNNEI. The CDR3 has 18 residues. Trimming took off 0 bases at V and 0 bases at J, with 16 bases between the two ends. CDR3 amino acids: CASSEARRRETSTDTQYF. The CDR3 nucleotides are TGTGCCAGCAGTGAAGCCCGACGCAGGGAAACTAGCACAGATACGCAGTATTTT.

This chain connects TRBV19 to TRBJ2-7; 7 nucleotides align to TRBD2. J gave up 5 bases and V 4 bases, and 5 bases lay outside the gene matches. This CDR3 spans 13 amino acids. Looked up from germline, CDR1 is LNHDA and CDR2 is SQIVND (reference sequence). CDR3 protein: CASSTGGSDEQYF. The DNA of the CDR3 is TGTGCCAGTAGTACGGGCGGGAGCGACGAGCAGTACTTC.

V usage is TRBV4-3 and J usage is TRBJ1-1; D remains unclear. CDR1 LGHNA and CDR2 YSLEER come from the germline V gene. This CDR3 is built from 13 residues. V shed 3 bases and J shed 7 bases, with 12 bases lying between them. As DNA, the CDR3 is TGCGCCAGCAGCCAGGATGTAAAGGGTGAAGCTTTCTTT. Protein: CASSQDVKGEAFF.

This clone has only one observation. The chain combines TRBV6-2 or TRBV6-3 with TRBJ2-7; 10 bases align to TRBD2. The germline CDR1 and CDR2 sequences are MNHEY and SVGEGT. The CDR3 length is 15 residues. V was pared by 5 bases and J by 2 bases, with 6 bases of the junction left unmatched. The CDR3 protein is CASSTPGLATYEQYF. CDR3 DNA sequence: TGTGCCAGCAGTACCCCGGGACTAGCGACCTACGAGCAGTACTTC.